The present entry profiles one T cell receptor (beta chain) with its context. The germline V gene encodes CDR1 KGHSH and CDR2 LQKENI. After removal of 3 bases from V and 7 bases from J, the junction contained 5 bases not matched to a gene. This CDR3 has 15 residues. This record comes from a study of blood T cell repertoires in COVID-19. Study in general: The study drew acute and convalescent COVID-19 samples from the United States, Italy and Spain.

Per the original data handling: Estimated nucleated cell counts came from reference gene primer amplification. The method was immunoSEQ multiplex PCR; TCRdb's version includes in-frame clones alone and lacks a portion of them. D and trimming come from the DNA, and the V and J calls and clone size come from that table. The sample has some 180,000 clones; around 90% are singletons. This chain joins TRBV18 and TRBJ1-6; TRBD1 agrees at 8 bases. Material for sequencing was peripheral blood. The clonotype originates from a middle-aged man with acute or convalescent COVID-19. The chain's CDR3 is CASSPGTGPNSPLHF. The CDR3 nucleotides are TGTGCCAGCTCACCTGGGACAGGCCCCAATTCACCCCTCCACTTT.